The 23 T cell receptor beta chains below come from one sample, sequenced in a study of human T cells and chemical hapten exposure. The time point was: patch test 3, about 24 weeks after DPC sensitization. Specified treatment: therapeutic diphenylcyclopropenone sensitization with weekly scalp DPC. One entry per CDR3 protein results from TCRdb running MiXCR on the RACE reads. This table has about 190,000 distinct CDR3 sequences, under 30% appearing once. Material: whole blood, obtained in connection with sensitization to the hapten diphenylcyclopropenone (DPC). The receptors were sampled from a woman aged 40 to 50 with alopecia areata. Some clones in this sample may be carry-over from other donors' samples.

This clonotype was detected a few times. V usage is TRBV6-5 and J usage is TRBJ1-5; D is possibly TRBD1 (6 bases). Germline loops: CDR1 MNHEY, CDR2 SVGAGI. The CDR3 covers 15 residues. V lost 8 bases, J lost 5 bases, and 19 bases lay in between. This CDR3 reads CASEYGEGDDQPQHF. CDR3 coding DNA: TGTGCCAGCGAGTACGGTGAGGGGGACGATCAGCCCCAGCATTTT.

Details on this clonotype: It may be a read error: a sequence one base away is much more abundant. The chain recombines TRBV19 with TRBJ1-5; 8 bases line up with TRBD1. This CDR3 comprises 17 residues. The J segment lost 2 bases and the V segment lost 5 bases, leaving 11 bases of the junction unmatched. Per germline, CDR1 LNHDA and CDR2 SQIVND (reference sequence). CDR3 sequence: CASSPRPGQGGNQPQHF. In DNA form, the CDR3 reads TGTGCCAGTAGTCCCCGTCCCGGACAGGGAGGCAATCAGCCCCAGCATTTT.

The chain employs TRBV2 and TRBJ1-2; no reliable D call. V was pared by 4 bases and J by 13 bases, with 13 bases between. In germline, CDR1 is SNHLY, CDR2 FYNNEI. The CDR3 length is 11 residues. CDR3 residues: CASSVRVGCTF. CDR3 in DNA: TGTGCCAGCAGTGTACGAGTAGGGTGCACCTTC.

This clonotype has a handful of counts. The chain carries TRBV5-1 and TRBJ1-2; no definite D call. CDR3 length equals 8 residues. Trimming pared 9 bases from V and 3 bases from J, leaving 0 bases between. Germline CDR1 and CDR2: SGHRS and YFSETQ. This CDR3 reads CANYGYTF. CDR3 bases: TGCGCCAACTATGGCTACACCTTC.

The J gene is TRBJ1-6, the V gene TRBV7-9; 10 bases map to TRBD1. The CDR3 sequence is 14 residues long. After removal of 5 bases from V and 9 bases from J, the junction contained 4 bases not matched to a gene. Germline V lookup: CDR1 SEHNR, CDR2 FQNEAQ (reference sequence). The CDR3 loop is CASSPGQGVSPLHF. CDR3 bases: TGTGCCAGCAGCCCCGGACAGGGGGTTTCACCCCTCCACTTT.

This clonotype has just a few counts. CDR3 protein: CSARDLGLGETQYF. CDR3 in DNA: TGCAGTGCTAGAGATCTAGGCCTGGGGGAGACCCAGTACTTC. The J gene is TRBJ2-5, the V gene TRBV20-1; D ambiguous. The germline V and J ends were trimmed by 0 bases and 5 bases, with 13 bases remaining between them. Germline V gives CDR1 DFQATT, CDR2 SNEGSKA (reference sequence). The CDR3 contains 14 residues.

The rearrangement uses TRBV29-1 and TRBJ1-2, with TRBD1 matching over 7 bases. The CDR3 sequence is 15 residues long. The germline gives CDR1 SQVTM, CDR2 ANQGSEA. The ends lost 0 bases at V and 4 bases at J; junction bases unmatched: 8. The CDR3 coding sequence is TGCAGCGTTGAAGATCGACGAAACAGGGGCTATGGCTACACCTTC. It translates to CSVEDRRNRGYGYTF.

This chain links TRBV20-1 with TRBJ2-1; D not resolved. V dropped 8 bases and J dropped 8 bases, with 16 bases sitting between them. Germline V gene data show CDR1 as DFQATT and CDR2 as SNEGSKA (reference sequence). CDR3 length equals 12 residues. The CDR3 loop reads CSCQPILDEQFF. DNA for the CDR3: TGCAGTTGTCAGCCGATCCTGGATGAGCAGTTCTTC.

This clonotype showed up many times. The chain carries TRBV7-2 and TRBJ1-1; TRBD1 aligns across 10 bases. The germline gives CDR1 SGHTA, CDR2 FQGNSA. CDR3 length: 16 residues. Trimming removed 0 bases from V and 2 bases from J; junction bases left unmatched: 3. The CDR3 region has the DNA TGTGCCAGCAGCTTAGCGGGGACAGGGGCTAACACTGAAGCTTTCTTT. Its protein product is CASSLAGTGANTEAFF.

Only a few counts were recorded for this clonotype. The chain combines TRBV2 with TRBJ2-2, with TRBD1 matching 7 bases. V was clipped by 6 bases and J by 6 bases; unmatched bases: 4. The CDR3 consists of 13 residues. In germline, CDR1 is SNHLY, CDR2 FYNNEI. As DNA, the CDR3 is TGTGCCAGCAGAACCGACAGGGCCGGGGAGCTGTTTTTT. Protein sequence: CASRTDRAGELFF.

The CDR3, as DNA: TGTGCCAGCAGCTTTAGCGGGAAGGCCGGGGAGCTGTTTTTT. Protein product: CASSFSGKAGELFF. J is TRBJ2-2 and V is TRBV7-2; TRBD2 matches 8 bases. Germline V gives CDR1 SGHTA, CDR2 FQGNSA. The trim removed 3 bases at V and 6 bases at J, leaving 3 bases unmatched. The length of the CDR3 is 14 residues.

Only a few counts were recorded for this clonotype. This chain connects TRBV28 to TRBJ2-7; 9 positions match TRBD1. This CDR3 has 14 amino acids. Per the germline V gene, CDR1 is MDHEN and CDR2 is SYDVKM. The V segment lost 6 bases and the J segment 7 bases; nucleotides outside the gene matches: 10. The CDR3 loop reads CASRGGTGLGEQYF. DNA of the CDR3: TGTGCCAGCAGGGGCGGGACAGGGTTAGGGGAGCAGTACTTC.

This chain joins TRBV20-1 and TRBJ2-1, with D tentatively TRBD2 (5 bases). Germline CDR1 and CDR2: DFQATT and SNEGSKA (reference sequence). Trimming removed 2 bases from V and 3 bases from J, with 14 bases in between. This CDR3 comprises 15 residues. In DNA, the CDR3 is TGCAGTGCTAGATCGGTGAGGGAAAACTACAATGAGCAGTTCTTC. Translation gives CSARSVRENYNEQFF.

This clonotype was seen more than once but under ten times. The CDR3 nucleotides are TGTGCCAGCAGTGGGACATTCGGCACTGAAGCTTTCTTT. Its protein is CASSGTFGTEAFF. This chain connects TRBV6-6 to TRBJ1-1; a weak D match, TRBD1 (6 bases). The CDR3 loop spans 13 amino acids. The V gene lost 5 bases and the J gene lost 4 bases, with 11 bases spanning the gap. Germline V gene sequence: CDR1 MNHNY, CDR2 SVGAGI (reference sequence).

This clonotype was observed many times. The chain couples TRBV9 to TRBJ2-3; 8 bases match TRBD2. Germline CDR1 SGDLS, CDR2 YYNGEE. CDR3 length: 15 amino acids. Trimming at V came to 2 bases and at J to 7 bases, leaving 9 bases not matched to a gene. CDR3 in DNA: TGTGCCAGCAGCGTCGGCAGCGGGAGAGCTAATACGCAGTATTTT. Its translation is CASSVGSGRANTQYF.

The chain is built from TRBV29-1 and TRBJ1-4; D might be TRBD1 (5 bases). The CDR3 loop spans 16 amino acids. Germline V gives CDR1 SQVTM, CDR2 ANQGSEA. V was trimmed by 5 bases and J by 10 bases, leaving 26 bases between them. The CDR3 DNA follows: TGCAGCGTTTATGACCGGACATCTGCTAATAGGGGAAAACTGTTTTTT. Its translation: CSVYDRTSANRGKLFF.

V is TRBV28 and J is TRBJ2-4, with 8 bases matching TRBD2. CDR1 and CDR2 from the germline V gene are MDHEN and SYDVKM. The trim removed 4 bases at V and 2 bases at J, leaving 4 bases unmatched. This CDR3 has 15 amino acids. CDR3 sequence: CASSSLAGTKNIQYF. The CDR3 bases are TGTGCCAGCAGTTCCTTAGCGGGAACCAAAAACATTCAGTACTTC.

This clonotype has only a few counts. The chain joins TRBV18 to TRBJ2-3, with unresolved D. The CDR3 extends over 16 amino acids. V was trimmed by 3 bases and J by 2 bases, leaving 15 bases between them. Germline values: CDR1 KGHSH, CDR2 LQKENI. The CDR3 here is CASSPLRTRLTDTQYF. The CDR3 DNA reads as TGTGCCAGCTCACCCCTCCGCACTCGCCTCACAGATACGCAGTATTTT. Using reference TRBV18 and TRBJ2-3 for the parts outside the CDR3, the full variable domain is NAGVMQNPRHLVRRRGQEARLRCSPMKGHSHVYWYRQLPEEGLKFMVYLQKENIIDESGMPKERFSAEFPKEGPSILRIQQVVRGDSAAYFCASSPLRTRLTDTQYFGPGTRLTVL.

The J gene is TRBJ2-1, the V gene TRBV27, with D maybe TRBD2 (6 bases). V lost 6 bases and J 6 bases, leaving 12 bases between the germline ends. This CDR3 spans 13 amino acids. The germline V gene encodes CDR1 MNHEY and CDR2 SMNVEV (reference sequence). As DNA, the CDR3 is TGTGCCAGCAGAAGAAGGGGAGGCAATGAGCAGTTCTTC. This codes for CASRRRGGNEQFF.

The gene calls are TRBV28 and TRBJ1-5; D ambiguous. This CDR3 has 14 amino acids. V shed 5 bases and J shed 7 bases, with 15 bases lying between them. Germline V gene data show CDR1 as MDHEN and CDR2 as SYDVKM. The CDR3 DNA is TGTGCCAGCAGTGCGGTAGCGGGTGGGCAGCCCCAGCATTTT. Translation: CASSAVAGGQPQHF.

The rearrangement joins TRBV20-1 to TRBJ2-1, with 8 bases fitting TRBD2. This CDR3 spans 13 amino acids. Germline V gene lookup returns CDR1 DFQATT and CDR2 SNEGSKA (reference sequence). V was pared by 3 bases and J by 6 bases, with 4 bases of the junction left unmatched. The CDR3 nucleotides are TGCAGTGCTAGGAGCGGGAGCTTCAATGAGCAGTTCTTC. Translating it yields CSARSGSFNEQFF.

The chain joins TRBV29-1 to TRBJ2-5; D unclear. Germline CDR1 SQVTM, CDR2 ANQGSEA. The CDR3 runs 12 residues. V was shortened by 3 bases and J by 7 bases, with 12 bases between the two germline ends. In DNA, the CDR3 is TGCAGCGTTGATTTCTCCGGCGGGACCCAGTACTTC. Translating gives CSVDFSGGTQYF. Together with reference TRBV29-1 and TRBJ2-5, the CDR3 gives the full variable domain: SAVISQKPSRDICQRGTSLTIQCQVDSQVTMMFWYRQQPGQSLTLIATANQGSEATYESGFVIDKFPISRPNLTFSTLTVSNMSPEDSSIYLCSVDFSGGTQYFGPGTRLLVL.

The chain combines TRBV20-1 with TRBJ2-7, with 11 bases identical to TRBD2. Germline CDR1 and CDR2: DFQATT and SNEGSKA (reference sequence). CDR3 size: 16 residues. The trim removed 5 bases at V and 2 bases at J, leaving 11 bases unmatched. The CDR3 DNA sequence: TGCAGTGCTGCATTTCTAGCGGGAGGTGTCCCCTACGAGCAGTACTTC. Translated, it gives CSAAFLAGGVPYEQYF.